This is a list of T cell receptor beta chains from one sample in a study of T-cell reconstitution after alpha-beta-depleted transplantation in children. Each CDR3 protein gets one entry after TCRdb re-called the PCR reads with MiXCR. The sample consists of fewer than 550,000 distinct CDR3 sequences, over 9.5% of them appearing once. Material: PBMCs, mostly from graft donor cells, obtained 180 days after TCRalphabeta/CD19-depleted stem cell transplant. The receptors come from a female patient between 2 and 15 years old who had a stem cell transplant for aplastic anemia, so the T cells may come from the graft donor. CDR3s include the opening cysteine and the closing phenylalanine or tryptophan. D genes are given only for firm matches. Expanded clones get a size class; other rows say once, few or many, or leave the size out.

j_gene,abundance,d_gene,v_gene,CDR3aa,CDR3nt
TRBJ1-1,many,-,TRBV7-3,CASSLREGAEAFF,TGTGCCAGCAGCTTAAGAGAGGGGGCTGAAGCTTTCTTT
TRBJ2-1,few,TRBD1,TRBV7-8,CASSLPLRGPYNEQFF,TGTGCCAGCAGCTTACCGCTCAGGGGGCCCTACAATGAGCAGTTCTTC
TRBJ2-7,few,TRBD1,TRBV7-9,CASSPRGQLVPYEQYF,TGTGCCAGCAGCCCTAGGGGACAGTTGGTCCCCTACGAGCAGTACTTC
TRBJ2-7,-,-,TRBV6-2/TRBV6-3,CASSLGFGEQYF,TGTGCCAGCAGTCTAGGATTCGGCGAGCAGTACTTC
TRBJ1-2,-,TRBD1,TRBV29-1,CSVEGQVSNYGYTF,TGCAGCGTTGAGGGACAGGTCTCTAACTATGGCTACACCTTC
TRBJ2-3,many,-,TRBV7-2,CASSLGTHTDTQYF,TGTGCCAGCAGCTTGGGTACCCACACAGATACGCAGTATTTT
TRBJ2-2,few,-,TRBV28,CASSLASSSIGELFF,TGTGCCAGCAGTTTGGCTAGTTCGAGTATCGGGGAGCTGTTTTTT
TRBJ2-1,many,TRBD1,TRBV29-1,CSVGSGPGQGVTNEQFF,TGCAGCGTGGGGTCGGGGCCGGGACAGGGAGTCACCAATGAGCAGTTCTTC
TRBJ2-4,many,-,TRBV29-1,CSVELARNIQYF,TGCAGCGTTGAACTAGCCAGGAACATTCAGTACTTC
TRBJ1-1,many,-,TRBV7-9,CASSLGVGSNTEAFF,TGTGCCAGCAGCTTAGGGGTAGGGTCGAACACTGAAGCTTTCTTT
TRBJ2-1,few,TRBD2,TRBV28,CASMSGSIYEQFF,TGTGCCAGCATGAGCGGGAGTATCTATGAGCAGTTCTTC
TRBJ2-3,-,TRBD2,TRBV5-4,CASSWGAGGPDTQYF,TGTGCCAGCAGCTGGGGAGCGGGAGGGCCAGATACGCAGTATTTT
TRBJ2-7,-,-,TRBV28,CASSFLQGWYF,TGTGCCAGCAGTTTCCTTCAGGGGTGGTACTTC
TRBJ2-6,-,-,TRBV28,CASSPNPGRGSNVLTF,TGTGCCAGCAGCCCCAACCCGGGCAGGGGATCCAACGTCCTGACTTTC
TRBJ2-7,few,TRBD1,TRBV20-1,CSALRGTGIHEQYF,TGCAGTGCCCTCCGCGGGACAGGGATCCACGAGCAGTACTTC